This entry is about one T cell receptor beta chain. This entry is derived from a study of blood T cell repertoires in COVID-19. Overall study: The cDNA or gDNA used as material had been derived from T cells, B-cell-depleted T cells, or PBMCs.

Germline loops: CDR1 SGHRS, CDR2 YFSETQ. CDR3 length equals 15 residues. The V and J ends lost 4 bases and 3 bases, in that order; junction bases with no gene match: 6. Method: immunoSEQ multiplex PCR; TCRdb's copy keeps in-frame clones and lacks some. Among over 400,000 clones listed, roughly 90% were seen once. The clonotype comes from a woman in her twenties or thirties with active or convalescent COVID-19. The J gene is TRBJ2-3, the V gene TRBV5-1; 9 bases map to TRBD1. Source material: peripheral blood. The CDR3 DNA reads as TGCGCCAGCAGCCTCCGACAGGGGGGAACAGATACGCAGTATTTT. Encoded protein: CASSLRQGGTDTQYF.